At least ten counts were recorded for the clone carrying this T cell receptor (beta chain). Generated by immunoSEQ multiplex PCR, the TCRdb table keeps only in-frame clones and is missing some. The sample contains roughly 250,000 clones, about 88% of which appear only once. These data are taken from a study of blood T cell repertoires in COVID-19. V was trimmed by 7 bases and J by 3 bases, leaving 18 bases between them. The germline CDR1 and CDR2 sequences are LNHDA and SQIVND (reference sequence). This CDR3 comprises 15 residues. Cohorts were assigned according to the clinical history that participants reported. Cohort 3 donors counted as recovered after two negative PCRs, clearance, or resolved symptoms.

What was sequenced was PBMCs or T cells enriched from blood (not recorded which). This sequence originates from a woman aged 45-59 years who had recovered from COVID-19. The V and J genes are TRBV19 and TRBJ1-2; a possible D gene is TRBD1 (6 bases). The CDR3 is CASTPGGGPYYGYTF. The CDR3 DNA reads TGTGCCAGTACCCCCGGGGGGGGCCCGTACTATGGCTACACCTTC.